The 25 T cell receptor beta chains given below trace back to one sample, sequenced in a study of blood T cell repertoires in COVID-19. This table comes from immunoSEQ multiplex PCR, and its TCRdb copy is limited to in-frame clones, with some not included. The data show about 140,000 clones, around 84% seen once. The material sequenced was peripheral blood. The origin of the receptors is a woman aged 60-75 years with acute or convalescent COVID-19.

The J gene is TRBJ1-1, the V gene TRBV25-1; weak D call: TRBD1 (5 bases). In germline, CDR1 is MGHDK, CDR2 SYGVNS. This CDR3 has 11 amino acids. Trimming cost V 7 bases and J 8 bases, with 11 bases left between them. Written as DNA, the CDR3 is TGTGCCAGCAATCTGCGGGGGGAAGCTTTCTTT. Protein sequence: CASNLRGEAFF.

This chain connects TRBV19 to TRBJ2-2; perhaps TRBD2 as D (5 bases). V lost 5 bases and J 2 bases, leaving 15 bases between the germline ends. This CDR3 spans 16 amino acids. Per germline, CDR1 LNHDA and CDR2 SQIVND (reference sequence). This CDR3 reads CASSLRGRLNTGELFF. CDR3 nucleotides: TGTGCCAGTAGTCTCCGTGGGAGACTTAACACCGGGGAGCTGTTTTTT.

This clone was detected only a few times. This sequence joins TRBV6-5 and TRBJ1-1; possibly TRBD1 for D (5 bases). V was shortened by 2 bases and J by 1 base, with 8 bases between the two germline ends. The CDR3 is 14 amino acids. CDR1 is MNHEY, CDR2 SVGAGI, per germline. The CDR3 DNA is TGTGCCAGCAGTTACGCGGGGGGGAACACTGAAGCTTTCTTT. It translates to CASSYAGGNTEAFF.

CDR3 loop: CASSGPRVEQYF. The CDR3 nucleotides are TGTGCCAGCAGCGGCCCCAGGGTCGAGCAGTACTTC. V gene TRBV9 combines with J gene TRBJ2-7; D may be TRBD1 (5 bases). Germline V lookup: CDR1 SGDLS, CDR2 YYNGEE. The V and J ends lost 3 bases and 6 bases respectively, with 10 bases between them. This CDR3 has 12 amino acids.

V gene TRBV2 combines with J gene TRBJ2-2; TRBD1 agrees at 8 bases. The CDR3 runs 15 residues. V gave up 6 bases and J gave up 5 bases; unmatched junction bases: 8. The germline CDR1 and CDR2 sequences are SNHLY and FYNNEI. CDR3 residues: CASRGDRGGTGELFF. The DNA for the CDR3 is TGTGCCAGCAGAGGTGACAGGGGTGGGACCGGGGAGCTGTTTTTT.

About this clone: Other nucleotide sequences from this sample produce the same CDR3. The chain has TRBV6-5 and TRBJ2-5, with D possibly being TRBD1 (6 bases). From germline, CDR1 is MNHEY and CDR2 SVGAGI. The CDR3 consists of 13 residues. Trimming took off 6 bases at V and 2 bases at J, with 10 bases between the two ends. In nucleotides, the CDR3 is TGTGCCAGCAGCAGGGGCGTACAAGAGACCCAGTACTTC. Residues: CASSRGVQETQYF.

The chain employs TRBV10-2 and TRBJ2-7, with TRBD2 as a possible D gene (7 bases). Germline CDR1 reads WSHSY; CDR2 reads SAAADI. The CDR3 consists of 14 residues. V was shortened by 8 bases and J by 1 base, with 15 bases between the two germline ends. CDR3 loop: CASRLAGASYEQYF. The CDR3 region has the DNA TGCGCCAGCCGCCTGGCGGGGGCGTCCTACGAGCAGTACTTC.

The chain joins TRBV6-2 or TRBV6-3 to TRBJ1-6, with D uncertain. Trimming removed 2 bases from V and 9 bases from J, with 8 bases in between. The CDR3 has 13 amino acids. CDR1 and CDR2 (germline): MNHEY, SVGEGT. Written as DNA, the CDR3 is TGTGCCAGCAGTTACAGCCGTATTTCACCCCTCCACTTT. Translation: CASSYSRISPLHF.

This chain uses TRBV6-5 with TRBJ2-7; TRBD2 matches at 12 bases. Trimming took 6 bases from V and 0 from J; bases not matched to a gene: 3. Germline V CDR1 and CDR2: MNHEY, SVGAGI. The CDR3 consists of 15 residues. Here the CDR3 reads CASSMGLAGSYEQYF. The CDR3 nucleotides read TGTGCCAGCAGCATGGGACTAGCGGGCTCCTACGAGCAGTACTTC.

The CDR3 here is CASSLGPMGEKLFF. The CDR3 DNA reads as TGTGCCAGCAGCTTGGGGCCCATGGGTGAAAAACTGTTTTTT. This chain joins TRBV13 and TRBJ1-4; perhaps TRBD1 as D (5 bases). This CDR3 contains 14 residues. Between the trimmed V and J ends, which lost 3 bases and 7 bases, there was a span of 12 bases. CDR1 is PRHDT, CDR2 FYEKMQ, per germline (reference sequence). The full variable domain, its missing parts supplied by reference TRBV13 and TRBJ1-4, is AAGVIQSPRHLIKEKRETATLKCYPIPRHDTVYWYQQGPGQDPQFLISFYEKMQSDKGSIPDRFSAQQFSDYHSELNMSSLELGDSALYFCASSLGPMGEKLFFGSGTQLSVL.

The gene calls are TRBV5-1 and TRBJ2-7, with a weak D call TRBD1 (6 bases). Trimming shortened V by 4 bases and J by 3 bases, and 14 bases separated the two germline ends. Germline-derived CDR1 and CDR2 are SGHRS and YFSETQ. The CDR3 totals 14 residues. The CDR3 coding sequence is TGCGCCAGCAGCATCACAACAGGGCTCTACGAGCAGTACTTC. Its protein is CASSITTGLYEQYF.

CDR3 amino acids: CASSPRTGNQPQHF. Here the CDR3 DNA reads TGTGCCAGCAGTCCCAGGACAGGGAATCAGCCCCAGCATTTT. This chain joins TRBV6-5 and TRBJ1-5; 8 positions agree with TRBD1. The CDR3 has 14 amino acids. Germline V gene lookup returns CDR1 MNHEY and CDR2 SVGAGI. Losses at the gene ends were 5 bases for V and 4 bases for J; bases not matched to a gene: 4.

The V call is TRBV28, the J call TRBJ1-3; TRBD1 matches at 9 bases. This CDR3 is built from 14 residues. The ends lost 2 bases at V and 4 bases at J; junction bases unmatched: 0. CDR1 is MDHEN, CDR2 SYDVKM, per germline. Here the CDR3 reads CASSLGTGGNTIYF. The DNA of the CDR3 is TGTGCCAGCAGTTTAGGGACAGGGGGAAACACCATATATTTT. Complete variable domain (other parts from reference TRBV28 and TRBJ1-3): DVKVTQSSRYLVKRTGEKVFLECVQDMDHENMFWYRQDPGLGLRLIYFSYDVKMKEKGDIPEGYSVSREKKERFSLILESASTNQTSMYLCASSLGTGGNTIYFGEGSWLTVV.

The rearrangement uses TRBV14 and TRBJ2-7, with 9 bases that match TRBD2. The junction had 8 bases not matched to a gene; V was cut back by 6 bases and J by 2 bases. This CDR3 has 15 residues. Germline CDR1 SGHDN, CDR2 FVKESK. CDR3 protein: CASSRSGGPTYEQYF. DNA of the CDR3: TGTGCCAGCAGTCGTAGCGGGGGTCCGACCTACGAGCAGTACTTC.

This chain joins TRBV29-1 and TRBJ2-5, with 14 bases identical to TRBD2. Losses at the gene ends were 4 bases for V and 5 bases for J; bases not matched to a gene: 6. CDR3 length equals 15 residues. Per germline, CDR1 SQVTM and CDR2 ANQGSEA. The CDR3: CSVARLAGGRETQYF. The CDR3, as DNA: TGCAGCGTTGCCCGACTAGCGGGGGGGCGGGAGACCCAGTACTTC.

Only a few counts were recorded for this clone. The chain is built from TRBV5-1 and TRBJ1-1, with D unclear. V gave up 0 bases and J gave up 1 base, with 13 bases separating them. In germline, CDR1 is SGHRS, CDR2 YFSETQ. This CDR3 is 16 amino acids long. The CDR3 spells CASSLDASPGNTEAFF. CDR3 bases: TGCGCCAGCAGCTTGGACGCCTCCCCAGGGAACACTGAAGCTTTCTTT. Supplemented by reference TRBV5-1 and TRBJ1-1, the full variable domain reads KAGVTQTPRYLIKTRGQQVTLSCSPISGHRSVSWYQQTPGQGLQFLFEYFSETQRNKGNFPGRFSGRQFSNSRSEMNVSTLELGDSALYLCASSLDASPGNTEAFFGQGTRLTVV.

The chain employs TRBV2 and TRBJ1-1, with 8 bases identical to TRBD1. The CDR3 spans 15 residues. The germline gives CDR1 SNHLY, CDR2 FYNNEI. Trimming at V came to 3 bases and at J to 8 bases, leaving 11 bases not matched to a gene. In DNA, the CDR3 is TGTGCCAGCAGTGATACAGGGGGTGCACCCCAGGAAGCTTTCTTT. Amino acid sequence: CASSDTGGAPQEAFF.

The V gene is TRBV19, the J gene TRBJ2-7; the D is unclear. The ends were cut back, 6 bases at V and 4 bases at J, with 16 bases in the middle. Germline assignment: CDR1 LNHDA and CDR2 SQIVND (reference sequence). This CDR3 spans 14 amino acids. The CDR3 region is CASSPLLAPYEQYF. Here the CDR3 DNA reads TGTGCCAGTAGCCCACTACTGGCCCCATACGAGCAGTACTTC.

The chain couples TRBV19 to TRBJ2-7, with a tentative D call TRBD2 (6 bases). The length of the CDR3 is 15 residues. Trimming pared 4 bases from V and 2 bases from J, leaving 15 bases between. Germline V CDR1 and CDR2: LNHDA, SQIVND (reference sequence). The CDR3 DNA sequence: TGTGCCAGTAGTACAGCTGCAGGGAGGACCTACGAGCAGTACTTC. Residues: CASSTAAGRTYEQYF.

The CDR3 region is CASSSGQGVGYQPQHF. DNA of the CDR3: TGTGCCAGCAGTTCCGGACAGGGGGTGGGTTATCAGCCCCAGCATTTT. V usage is TRBV28 and J usage is TRBJ1-5, with 10 bases that match TRBD1. CDR3 length equals 16 residues. V shed 4 bases, J shed 5 bases, and the junction held 8 bases outside the gene matches. Germline CDR1 reads MDHEN; CDR2 reads SYDVKM.

The chain couples TRBV3-1 (or the pseudogene TRBV3-2) to TRBJ2-7; D is possibly TRBD1 (6 bases). V lost 4 bases to trimming and J lost 0 bases, with 13 bases between them. The V gene's germline CDR1 is LGHDT and CDR2 YNNKEL (reference sequence). This CDR3 is built from 15 residues. DNA for the CDR3: TGTGCCAGCAGCCCGACCGGACAGAGCTCCTACGAGCAGTACTTC. It specifies CASSPTGQSSYEQYF.

The table lists this clone with a count of one. The chain combines TRBV11-2 with TRBJ2-7, with a tentative D call TRBD1 (6 bases). Per the germline V gene, CDR1 is SGHAT and CDR2 is FQNNGV. The CDR3 totals 15 residues. The V and J ends lost 5 bases and 0 bases respectively, with 14 bases between them. CDR3 sequence: CASSLQGWRSYEQYF. CDR3 coding DNA: TGTGCCAGCAGCCTACAGGGTTGGCGCTCCTACGAGCAGTACTTC.

CDR3 protein: CASSRYRLGTDTQYF. DNA for the CDR3: TGTGCCAGCAGCCGATATAGACTGGGCACAGATACGCAGTATTTT. This chain joins TRBV5-6 and TRBJ2-3; no clear D. The germline V gene has CDR1 SGHDT and CDR2 YYEEEE. Trimming cost V 4 bases and J 1 base, with 13 bases left between them. The CDR3 extends over 15 amino acids.

The chain combines TRBV7-9 with TRBJ2-7, with 8 bases that match TRBD2. Germline loops: CDR1 SEHNR, CDR2 FQNEAQ (reference sequence). The CDR3 sequence is 15 residues long. V was clipped by 2 bases and J by 4 bases; unmatched bases: 7. CDR3 residues: CASSLLPGGPYEQYF. CDR3 nucleotide sequence: TGTGCCAGCAGCTTACTACCGGGGGGGCCGTACGAGCAGTACTTC.

CDR3 sequence reads: CASSQPKTKGDAQHF. CDR3 coding DNA: TGTGCCAGCAGCCAACCCAAGACAAAAGGCGATGCCCAGCATTTT. The gene calls are TRBV3-1 (or the pseudogene TRBV3-2) and TRBJ1-5; D is uncertain. The length of the CDR3 is 15 residues. Trimming cost V 2 bases and J 11 bases, with 19 bases left between them. Germline CDR1 LGHDT, CDR2 YNNKEL (reference sequence).